This T cell receptor beta chain appears in the sequencing data of a study of cytomegalovirus exposure and HLA in healthy donors. For the study at large: An earlier analysis found 95 million to 140 million unique TCR beta sequences from about 190 million T cells.

Findings and caveats of the study: In vitro experiments confirmed that a few CMV-associated chains were specific for CMV antigens.

Primers for the PCR totalled 60 Vbeta and 13 Jbeta. This table comes from immunoSEQ multiplex PCR, and its TCRdb copy is limited to in-frame clones, with some not included. The sample has 280,000 or so clones, 85% to 90% seen once. V lost 8 bases, J lost 4 bases, and 14 bases lay in between. Germline lookup yields CDR1 MNHNS and CDR2 SASEGT. This CDR3 comprises 13 residues. This clone was seen a single time. Its target is unknown. The TCR sequence derives from a woman aged 18-29 years in good health and CMV-seronegative. Sequenced material: PBMCs. The rearrangement links TRBV6-1 to TRBJ1-2; a possible D gene is TRBD1 (6 bases). CDR3 nucleotide sequence: TGTGCCAGCCAAGGACAGCCAGTCTATGGCTACACCTTC. Protein sequence: CASQGQPVYGYTF.